Described below is a single T cell receptor (beta chain) sequence and its context. This sample was included in a study of cytomegalovirus exposure and HLA in healthy donors. V lost 0 bases, J lost 4 bases, and 13 bases lay in between. There are 16 residues in the CDR3. Germline V CDR1 and CDR2: ENHRY, SYGVKD. It was with 60 Vbeta and 13 Jbeta primers that the PCR ran. Original data processing: In a later analysis, of 80 million or so unique beta chains, roughly 11 million appeared in at least two donors. The repertoire was sequenced with immunoSEQ multiplex PCR; TCRdb's copy has only in-frame clones and lacks some. V and J calls plus clone size are reproduced from that table; the DNA served to infer D and trimming. The sample has about 140,000 clones, roughly 78% seen once; the top ten hold 2% to 2.5%.

The chain couples TRBV10-3 to TRBJ1-5, with no clear D. Sequenced: PBMCs. The source of this sequence is a man aged 25 to 45 in good health and CMV-seronegative. CDR3 protein: CAISESTIRKNQPQHF. CDR3 nucleotide sequence: TGTGCCATCAGTGAGTCGACTATCAGAAAAAATCAGCCCCAGCATTTT.